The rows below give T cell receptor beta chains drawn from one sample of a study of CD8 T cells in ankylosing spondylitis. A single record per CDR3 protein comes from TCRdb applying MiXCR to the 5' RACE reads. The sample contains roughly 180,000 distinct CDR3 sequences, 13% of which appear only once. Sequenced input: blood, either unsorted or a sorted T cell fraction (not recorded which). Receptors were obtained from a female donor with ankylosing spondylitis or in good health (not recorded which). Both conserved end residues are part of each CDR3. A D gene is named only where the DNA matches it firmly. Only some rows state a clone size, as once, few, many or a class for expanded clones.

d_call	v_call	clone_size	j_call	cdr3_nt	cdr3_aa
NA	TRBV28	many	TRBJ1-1	TGTGCCAGCAGTTTAGGAAACGAAGCTTTCTTT	CASSLGNEAFF
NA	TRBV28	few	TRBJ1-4	TGTGCCAGCAGCGACAGAAGTAAAGCTAATGAAAAACTGTTTTTT	CASSDRSKANEKLFF
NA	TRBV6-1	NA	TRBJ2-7	TGTGCCAGCTCCCACCCGGGTACCCTCAGCTACGAGCAGTACTTC	CASSHPGTLSYEQYF
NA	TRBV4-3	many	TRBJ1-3	TGCGCCAGCAGCCAAGACCGGACACTCTCTGGAAACACCATATATTTT	CASSQDRTLSGNTIYF
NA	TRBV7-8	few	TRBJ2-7	TGTGCCAGCAGCTGGGGGGGCAGGTCGAGCTCCTACGAGCAGTACTTC	CASSWGGRSSSYEQYF
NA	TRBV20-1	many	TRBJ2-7	TGCAGTGCCTCAGACGGTAAAACTCCCTACGAGCAGTACTTC	CSASDGKTPYEQYF
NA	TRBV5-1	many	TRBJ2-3	TGCGCCAGCAGCTTGGCCGGGAGCCAAAATACGCAGTATTTT	CASSLAGSQNTQYF
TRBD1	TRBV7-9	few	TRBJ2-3	TGTGCCAGCAGCTTAAGCCCGGGACAGGGGGGAGATACGCAGTATTTT	CASSLSPGQGGDTQYF
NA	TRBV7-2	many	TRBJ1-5	TGTGCCAGCAGCGGACGTGGTGACAGTCAGCCCCAGCATTTT	CASSGRGDSQPQHF
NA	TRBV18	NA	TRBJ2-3	TGTGCCAGCTCACTATACGGGCCTTCTAGCACAGATACGCAGTATTTT	CASSLYGPSSTDTQYF
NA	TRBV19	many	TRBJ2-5	TGTGCCAGTAGTACCGGACCCAAAGAGACCCAGTACTTC	CASSTGPKETQYF
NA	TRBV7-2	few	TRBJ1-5	TGTGCCAGCAGCCCGGGGGCCCAGATTAGCAATCAGCCCCAGCATTTT	CASSPGAQISNQPQHF
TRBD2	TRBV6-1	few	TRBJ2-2	TGTGCCAGCAGCGCTGTAGCGGGAGTGAACACCGGGGAGCTGTTTTTT	CASSAVAGVNTGELFF
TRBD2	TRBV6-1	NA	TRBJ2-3	TGTGCCAGCAGGGGACTAGCCTCCCCGGATACGCAGTATTTT	CASRGLASPDTQYF
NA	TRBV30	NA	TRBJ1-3	TGTGCCTGGAGTGAGGCGGGAAACACCATATATTTT	CAWSEAGNTIYF
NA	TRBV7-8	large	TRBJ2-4	TGTGCCAGCAGCCCTTCCGGGACCGCCAAAAACATTCAGTACTTC	CASSPSGTAKNIQYF
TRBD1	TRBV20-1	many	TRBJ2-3	TGCAGTGCTCGACAGGGGAGGAGCACAGATACGCAGTATTTT	CSARQGRSTDTQYF
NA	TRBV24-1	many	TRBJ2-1	TGTGCCACCAGTGACCCCGGACGGAATGAGCAGTTCTTC	CATSDPGRNEQFF
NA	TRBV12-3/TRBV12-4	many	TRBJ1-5	TGTGCCAGCAGCGGACCTAGAGATCAGCCCCAGCATTTT	CASSGPRDQPQHF
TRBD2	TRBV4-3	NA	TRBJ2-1	TGCGCCAGCGCCGCGGGAGGACCTTACATTGAGCAGTTCTTC	CASAAGGPYIEQFF
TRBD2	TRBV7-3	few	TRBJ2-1	TGTGCCAGCAGCCCCTCCGGGACTAGCGGCAACAATGAGCAGTTCTTC	CASSPSGTSGNNEQFF
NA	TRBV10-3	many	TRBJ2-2	TGTGCCATCGCGATGGAGAAGCGAGAAGCGAACACCGGGGAGCTGTTTTTT	CAIAMEKREANTGELFF
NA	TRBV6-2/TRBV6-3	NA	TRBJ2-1	TGTGCCAGCACCGACATTTACAATGAGCAGTTCTTC	CASTDIYNEQFF
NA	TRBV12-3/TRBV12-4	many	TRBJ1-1	TGTGCCAGCAGTCCCCAGAGGGGCACTGAAGCTTTCTTT	CASSPQRGTEAFF
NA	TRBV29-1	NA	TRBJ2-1	TGCAGCGCCCTGAGGGGGAACAATGAGCAGTTCTTC	CSALRGNNEQFF
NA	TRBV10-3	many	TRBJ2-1	TGTGCCATCAGTGGCCCAGAGGGAATAAACAATGAGCAGTTCTTC	CAISGPEGINNEQFF
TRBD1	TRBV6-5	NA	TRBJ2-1	TGTGCCAGCAGTTACTCGAACAGGGGTAACACTGAGCAGTTCTTC	CASSYSNRGNTEQFF
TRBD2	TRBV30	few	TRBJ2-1	TGTGCCTGGAGGACAGGGCAAACTAGCGGGAGAGGTAATGAGCAGTTCTTC	CAWRTGQTSGRGNEQFF
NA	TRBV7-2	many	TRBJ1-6	TGTGCCAGCAGCAAAACGCAGGGAAGGGATAATTCACCCCTCCACTTT	CASSKTQGRDNSPLHF
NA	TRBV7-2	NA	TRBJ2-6	TGTGCCAGCAGCACCTACCATCTGACCTCTGGGGCCAACGTCCTGACTTTC	CASSTYHLTSGANVLTF
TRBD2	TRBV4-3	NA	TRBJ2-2	TGCGCCAGCAGCCGCGAGTGGGGCGGGGGTATAGGTGCCGGGGAGCTGTTTTTT	CASSREWGGGIGAGELFF
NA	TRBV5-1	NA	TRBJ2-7	TGCGCCAGCAGCTTGGTTGGCGGAGGAACCTACGAGCAGTACTTC	CASSLVGGGTYEQYF
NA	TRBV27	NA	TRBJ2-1	TGTGCCAGCAGTTTAATCCCGCCTGCCTACAATGAGCAGTTCTTC	CASSLIPPAYNEQFF
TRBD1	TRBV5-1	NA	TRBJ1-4	TGCGCCAGCAGCTCCGGACAGGGGGAGGAAAAACTGTTTTTT	CASSSGQGEEKLFF
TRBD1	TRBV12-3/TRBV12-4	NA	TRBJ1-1	TGTGCCAGCAGTTTAAGCAGGGGGGCCACTGAAGCTTTCTTT	CASSLSRGATEAFF